The clone carrying this T cell receptor (beta chain) was detected a few times. This entry comes from a study of T cells in Graves' hyperthyroidism and ophthalmopathy. The CDR3 regions of TCR beta were amplified from RNA transcripts. First-round RT-PCR with HTBI primers amplified the TCR CDR3 region. Using its own MiXCR run on the multiplex PCR reads, TCRdb lists one record per CDR3 protein. The table shows about 580,000 distinct CDR3 sequences, with around 42% occurring only once. The V segment lost 6 bases and the J segment 5 bases; nucleotides outside the gene matches: 11. CDR3 length: 15 residues. Per germline, CDR1 SEHNR and CDR2 FQNEAQ (reference sequence).

The sequence came from a woman aged 18-29 years with Graves' hyperthyroidism. This chain connects TRBV7-9 to TRBJ2-7; 9 bases map to TRBD2. The material sequenced was peripheral blood or thyroid tissue (not recorded which). The CDR3 region has the DNA TGTGCCAGCAGTAGGAGGGTAGCGGGGGTGGACGAGCAGTACTTC. This encodes CASSRRVAGVDEQYF.